This T cell receptor (beta chain) stems from a study of cytotoxic CD8 clonotypes in ibrutinib-treated CLL. Turning to the study itself: Patients attained about 25 partial and 2 complete responses; at median around 63 months, about 14 remained remitted while 12 progressed. An average of about 250,000 productive templates and approximately 91,000 productive rearrangements was obtained per sample.

Data came from immunoSEQ multiplex PCR; TCRdb stores just in-frame clones and leaves some out. The table includes a few hundred thousand clones, roughly 70% detected once. This CDR3 region has 12 residues. Germline V gives CDR1 SGHNT, CDR2 YYREEE (reference sequence). The V gene lost 0 bases and the J gene lost 4 bases, with 5 bases spanning the gap. The source of this sequence is a human donor with chronic lymphocytic leukemia. This chain joins TRBV5-4 and TRBJ2-7; D gene uncertain. The sample consisted of PBMCs, taken after 36 months of ibrutinib treatment. This chain's CDR3 is CASSLGAYEQYF. The CDR3, as DNA: TGTGCCAGCAGCTTGGGTGCTTACGAGCAGTACTTC.